This T cell receptor beta chain was sequenced during a study of CD8 T cells in Susac syndrome. While CD8+ and CD4+ T cells were isolated negatively, TEMRA cells were enriched by FACS. With V trimmed by 7 bases and J by 2 bases, 4 bases remained unmatched. The CDR3 contains 14 residues. This clonotype was observed a few times. cDNA came from about 0.5 to 1 ug RNA primed by random hexamers. By means of immunoSEQ multiplex PCR, TCR beta CDR3 spanning 54 Vbeta and 13 Jbeta underwent amplification. MiXCR, applied by TCRdb to the immunoSEQ multiplex PCR reads, yields one record per CDR3 protein. There are 45,000 to 60,000 distinct CDR3 sequences in the sample; roughly 93% occur only once, and about 0.54% lies in the top ten.

The sample consisted of CD8+ T cells from PBMCs. The receptor comes from a human donor with multiple sclerosis. The V and J genes are TRBV12-3 or TRBV12-4 and TRBJ2-7; TRBD1 aligns across 11 bases. CDR3 protein: CASTWGQGAYEQYF. The CDR3, as DNA: TGTGCCAGCACCTGGGGACAGGGGGCCTACGAGCAGTACTTC.